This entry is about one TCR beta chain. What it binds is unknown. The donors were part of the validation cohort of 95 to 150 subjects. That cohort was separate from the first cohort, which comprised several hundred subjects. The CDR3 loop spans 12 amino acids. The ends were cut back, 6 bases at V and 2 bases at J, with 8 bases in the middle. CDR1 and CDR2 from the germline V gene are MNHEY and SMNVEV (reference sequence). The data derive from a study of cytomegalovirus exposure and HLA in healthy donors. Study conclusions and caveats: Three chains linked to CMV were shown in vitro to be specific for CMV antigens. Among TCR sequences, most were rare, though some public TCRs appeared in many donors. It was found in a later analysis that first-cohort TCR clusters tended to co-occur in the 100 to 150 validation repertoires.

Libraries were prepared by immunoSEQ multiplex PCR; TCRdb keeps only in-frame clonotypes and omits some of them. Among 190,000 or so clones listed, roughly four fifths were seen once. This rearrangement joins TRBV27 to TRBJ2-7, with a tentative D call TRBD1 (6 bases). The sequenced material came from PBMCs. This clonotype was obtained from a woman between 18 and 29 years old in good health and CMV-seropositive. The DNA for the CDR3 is TGTGCCAGCAGGCGGACAGCCTACGAGCAGTACTTC. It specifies CASRRTAYEQYF.